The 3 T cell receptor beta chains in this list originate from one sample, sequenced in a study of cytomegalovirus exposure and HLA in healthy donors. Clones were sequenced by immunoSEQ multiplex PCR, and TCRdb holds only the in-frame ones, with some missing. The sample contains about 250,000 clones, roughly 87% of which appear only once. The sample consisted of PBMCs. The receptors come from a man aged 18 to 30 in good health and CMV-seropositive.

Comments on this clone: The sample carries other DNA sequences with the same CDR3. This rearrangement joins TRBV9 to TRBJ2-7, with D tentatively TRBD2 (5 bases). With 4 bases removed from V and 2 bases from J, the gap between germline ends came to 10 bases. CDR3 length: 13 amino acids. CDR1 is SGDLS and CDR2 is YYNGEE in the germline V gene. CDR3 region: CASSPDGTYEQYF. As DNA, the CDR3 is TGTGCCAGCAGCCCCGACGGGACCTACGAGCAGTACTTC.

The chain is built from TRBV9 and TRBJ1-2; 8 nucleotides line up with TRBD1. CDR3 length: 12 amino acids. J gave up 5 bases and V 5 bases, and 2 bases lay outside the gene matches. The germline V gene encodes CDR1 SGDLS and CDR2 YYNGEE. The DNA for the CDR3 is TGTGCCAGCAGTCGGACAGGGTATGGCTACACCTTC. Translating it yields CASSRTGYGYTF.

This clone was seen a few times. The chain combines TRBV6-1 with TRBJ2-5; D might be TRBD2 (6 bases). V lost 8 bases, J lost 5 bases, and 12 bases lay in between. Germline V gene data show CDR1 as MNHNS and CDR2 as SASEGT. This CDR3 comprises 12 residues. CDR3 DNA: TGTGCCAGCCGTCGGGGGAGGGAGACCCAGTACTTC. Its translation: CASRRGRETQYF.